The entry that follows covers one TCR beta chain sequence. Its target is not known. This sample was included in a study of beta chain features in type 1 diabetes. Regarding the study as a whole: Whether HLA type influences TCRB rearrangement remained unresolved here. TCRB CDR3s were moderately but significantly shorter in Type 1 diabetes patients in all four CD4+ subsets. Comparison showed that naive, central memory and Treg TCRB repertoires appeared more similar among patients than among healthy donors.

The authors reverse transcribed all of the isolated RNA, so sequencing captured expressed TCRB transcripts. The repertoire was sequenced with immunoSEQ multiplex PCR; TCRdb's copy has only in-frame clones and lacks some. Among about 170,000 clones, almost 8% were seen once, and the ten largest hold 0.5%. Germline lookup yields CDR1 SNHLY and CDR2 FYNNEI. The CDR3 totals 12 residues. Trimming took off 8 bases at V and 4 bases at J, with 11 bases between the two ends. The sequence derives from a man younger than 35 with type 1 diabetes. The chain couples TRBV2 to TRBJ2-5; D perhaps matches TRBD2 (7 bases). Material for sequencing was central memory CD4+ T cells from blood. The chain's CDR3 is CASGGGRETQYF. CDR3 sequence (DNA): TGTGCCAGCGGGGGGGGGCGAGAGACCCAGTACTTC.